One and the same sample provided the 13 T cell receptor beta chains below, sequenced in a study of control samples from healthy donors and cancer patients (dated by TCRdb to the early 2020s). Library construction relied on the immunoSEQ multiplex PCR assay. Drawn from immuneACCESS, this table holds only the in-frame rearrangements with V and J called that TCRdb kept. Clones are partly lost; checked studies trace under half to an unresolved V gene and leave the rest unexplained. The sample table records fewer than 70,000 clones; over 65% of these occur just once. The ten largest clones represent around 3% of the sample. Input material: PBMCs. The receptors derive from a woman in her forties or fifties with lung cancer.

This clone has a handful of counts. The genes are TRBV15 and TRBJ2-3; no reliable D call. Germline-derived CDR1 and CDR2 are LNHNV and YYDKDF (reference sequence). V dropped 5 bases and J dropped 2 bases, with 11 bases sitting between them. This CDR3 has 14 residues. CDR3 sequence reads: CATSPRLNTDTQYF. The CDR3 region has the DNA TGTGCCACCAGCCCCCGCTTGAACACAGATACGCAGTATTTT.

The chain's CDR3 is CASSLDAGGFYEQYF. CDR3 coding DNA: TGTGCCAGCAGCTTGGATGCGGGGGGATTCTACGAGCAGTACTTC. The V call is TRBV5-4, the J call TRBJ2-7; TRBD2 agrees at 8 bases. Germline-derived CDR1 and CDR2 are SGHNT and YYREEE (reference sequence). This CDR3 has 15 amino acids. Losses at the gene ends were 0 bases for V and 3 bases for J; bases not matched to a gene: 5. The complete variable domain, with remaining parts taken from reference TRBV5-4 and TRBJ2-7, reads ETGVTQSPTHLIKTRGQQVTLRCSSQSGHNTVSWYQQALGQGPQFIFQYYREEENGRGNFPPRFSGLQFPNYSSELNVNALELDDSALYLCASSLDAGGFYEQYFGPGTRLTVT.

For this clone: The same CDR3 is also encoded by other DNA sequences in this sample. CDR3 DNA: TGTGCCAGTAGCCTCCAGAGAGGCAGCAATCAGCCCCAGCATTTT. Encoded protein: CASSLQRGSNQPQHF. The genes are TRBV19 and TRBJ1-5, with unresolved D. The CDR3 spans 15 residues. The V gene lost 6 bases and the J gene lost 1 base, with 13 bases spanning the gap. CDR1 and CDR2 from the germline V gene are LNHDA and SQIVND (reference sequence).

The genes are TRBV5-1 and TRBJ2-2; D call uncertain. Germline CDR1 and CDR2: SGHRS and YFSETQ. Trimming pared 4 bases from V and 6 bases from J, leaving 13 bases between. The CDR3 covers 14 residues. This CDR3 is CASSPADQSGELFF. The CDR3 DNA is TGCGCCAGCAGCCCAGCTGACCAATCCGGGGAGCTGTTTTTT.

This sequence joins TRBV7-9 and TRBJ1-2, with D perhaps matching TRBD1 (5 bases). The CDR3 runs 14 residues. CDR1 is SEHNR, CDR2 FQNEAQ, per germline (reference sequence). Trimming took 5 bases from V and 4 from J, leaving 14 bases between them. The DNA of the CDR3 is TGTGCCAGCAGCATTGCCGGGACCTCCTATGGCTACACCTTC. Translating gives CASSIAGTSYGYTF.

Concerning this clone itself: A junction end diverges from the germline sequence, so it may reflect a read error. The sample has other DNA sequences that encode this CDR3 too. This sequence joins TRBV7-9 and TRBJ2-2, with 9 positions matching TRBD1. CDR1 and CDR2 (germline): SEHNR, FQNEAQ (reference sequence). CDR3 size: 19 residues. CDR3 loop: CASSLPGQGLLLNTGELFF. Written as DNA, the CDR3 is TGTGCCAGCAGCTTACCGGGACAGGGTCTCTTACTGAACACCGGGGAGTTGTTTTTT.

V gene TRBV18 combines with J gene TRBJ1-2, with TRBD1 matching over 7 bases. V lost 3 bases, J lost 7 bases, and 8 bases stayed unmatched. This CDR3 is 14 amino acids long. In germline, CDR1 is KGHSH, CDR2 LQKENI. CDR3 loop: CASSPDRTHRGYTF. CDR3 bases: TGTGCCAGCTCACCGGACAGGACCCACCGTGGCTACACCTTC.

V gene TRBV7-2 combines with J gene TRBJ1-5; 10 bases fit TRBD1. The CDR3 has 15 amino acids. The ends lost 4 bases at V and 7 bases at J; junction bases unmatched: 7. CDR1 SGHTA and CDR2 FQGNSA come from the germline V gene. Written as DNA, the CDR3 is TGTGCCAGCAGCTACCCGGGACAGGGGCGGCAGCCCCAGCATTTT. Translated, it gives CASSYPGQGRQPQHF.

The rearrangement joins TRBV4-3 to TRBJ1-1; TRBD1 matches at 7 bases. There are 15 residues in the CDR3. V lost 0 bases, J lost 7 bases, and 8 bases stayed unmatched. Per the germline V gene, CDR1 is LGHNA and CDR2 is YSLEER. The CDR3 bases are TGCGCCAGCAGCCAAGAACGACAGGGCTCCTTTGAAGCTTTCTTT. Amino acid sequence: CASSQERQGSFEAFF.

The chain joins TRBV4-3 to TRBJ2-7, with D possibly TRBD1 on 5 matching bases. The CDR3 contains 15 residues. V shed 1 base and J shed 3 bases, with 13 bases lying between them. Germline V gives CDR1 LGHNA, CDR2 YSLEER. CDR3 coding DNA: TGCGCCAGCAGCCAAGGGTTTCAGGGCAGCTACGAGCAGTACTTC. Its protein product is CASSQGFQGSYEQYF.

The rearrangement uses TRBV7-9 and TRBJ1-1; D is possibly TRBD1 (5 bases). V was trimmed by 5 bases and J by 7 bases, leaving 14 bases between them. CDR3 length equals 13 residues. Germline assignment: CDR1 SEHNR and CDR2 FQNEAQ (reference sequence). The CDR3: CASSLTGDLEAFF. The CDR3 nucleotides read TGTGCCAGCAGCCTTACAGGAGACCTTGAAGCTTTCTTT.

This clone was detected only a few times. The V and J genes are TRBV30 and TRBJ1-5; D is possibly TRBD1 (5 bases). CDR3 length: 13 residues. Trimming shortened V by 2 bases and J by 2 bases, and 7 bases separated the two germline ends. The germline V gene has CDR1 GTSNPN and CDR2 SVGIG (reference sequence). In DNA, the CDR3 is TGTGCCTGGAGTCCCAGGGGCAATCAGCCCCAGCATTTT. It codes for CAWSPRGNQPQHF.

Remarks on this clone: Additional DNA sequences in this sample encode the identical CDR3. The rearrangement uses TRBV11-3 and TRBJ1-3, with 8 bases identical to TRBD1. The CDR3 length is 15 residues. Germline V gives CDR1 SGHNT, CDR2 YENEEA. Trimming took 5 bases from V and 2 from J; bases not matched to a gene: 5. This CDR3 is CASSPGQGPGNTIYF. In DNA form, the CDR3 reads TGTGCCAGCAGCCCCGGACAGGGTCCTGGAAACACCATATATTTT.